One and the same sample provided the 18 T cell receptor beta chains below, sequenced in a study of blood T cells in healthy people across ages. A sample-barcoded 5' primer and a J-beta primer mix were used in a second PCR of roughly 7 to 11 cycles. TCRdb used MiXCR to reprocess the 5' RACE reads, holding one entry per CDR3 protein. Of 1.4 million or so distinct CDR3 sequences listed, about 45% were seen once; the top ten hold roughly 3.7%. The sample comprised blood. The receptors here all came from a woman aged 18-35 years in good health.

This clonotype was seen many times. The CDR3 protein is CSAKSGTHYEQYF. The CDR3 DNA sequence: TGCAGTGCTAAAAGCGGAACCCACTACGAGCAGTACTTC. The rearrangement links TRBV20-1 to TRBJ2-7; D may be TRBD2 (5 bases). Trimming removed 4 bases at V and 3 bases at J, with 13 bases between. The CDR3 extends over 13 amino acids. From germline, CDR1 is DFQATT and CDR2 SNEGSKA (reference sequence).

This clonotype was observed a handful of times. The rearrangement links TRBV12-3 or TRBV12-4 to TRBJ2-5, with D perhaps TRBD1 (6 bases). Trimming took 5 bases from V and 4 from J, leaving 20 bases between them. The CDR3 has 16 amino acids. The DNA of the CDR3 is TGTGCCAGCAGTGCAGTAAGGTACAGGGATGGAGAGACCCAGTACTTC. This codes for CASSAVRYRDGETQYF.

The rearrangement links TRBV10-1 to TRBJ1-1, with D perhaps TRBD1 (6 bases). Germline CDR1 and CDR2: WNHNN and SYGVQD (reference sequence). The CDR3 is 14 residues long. The V and J ends lost 9 bases and 2 bases respectively, with 16 bases between them. CDR3 in amino acids: CARSPGTQNTEAFF. CDR3 nucleotide sequence: TGCGCCAGATCCCCGGGGACACAAAACACTGAAGCTTTCTTT.

As for this clonotype: One junction end does not reproduce the germline sequence, and a read error may be involved. This chain uses TRBV15 with TRBJ2-5; perhaps TRBD1 as D (7 bases). The CDR3 extends over 15 amino acids. Germline V CDR1 and CDR2: LNHNV, YYDKDF (reference sequence). CDR3 DNA: TGTGCCACCAGTTATTCCCGACAGGGAGGAGAGACCCAGGACTTC. This codes for CATSYSRQGGETQDF.

The gene calls are TRBV7-2 and TRBJ1-4, with 7 bases that match TRBD1. The CDR3 is 17 amino acids. Germline assignment: CDR1 SGHTA and CDR2 FQGNSA. With V trimmed by 5 bases and J by 2 bases, 11 bases remained unmatched. CDR3 sequence reads: CASSLYRGGGTNEKLFF. As DNA, the CDR3 is TGTGCCAGCAGCCTCTACAGGGGCGGGGGGACTAATGAAAAACTGTTTTTT.

The chain employs TRBV5-1 and TRBJ2-7, with D possibly matching TRBD1 (5 bases). Near its end, the DNA agrees better with TRBJ2-5, so the J call may be wrong. This CDR3 comprises 15 residues. From germline, CDR1 is SGHRS and CDR2 YFSETQ. The CDR3 DNA is TGCGCCAGCAGCTTGACCATGTTACAGGCAGAGACCCAGTACTTC. Encoded protein: CASSLTMLQAETQYF.

This clonotype was observed a few times. The rearrangement links TRBV6-2 or TRBV6-3 to TRBJ2-1, with 15 bases aligning to TRBD2. The CDR3 runs to 17 residues. The germline V gene has CDR1 MNHEY and CDR2 SVGEGT. After removal of 6 bases from V and 5 bases from J, the junction contained 8 bases not matched to a gene. The CDR3 sequence: CASREGLAGGLHNEQFF. The CDR3 nucleotides are TGTGCCAGCAGAGAAGGACTAGCGGGAGGGCTCCACAATGAGCAGTTCTTC.

This chain joins TRBV4-3 and TRBJ2-5; the D gene could be TRBD1 or TRBD2 (6 bases each). The CDR3 length is 16 residues. Germline assignment: CDR1 LGHNA and CDR2 YSLEER. Trimming took off 1 base at V and 11 bases at J, with 23 bases between the two ends. The CDR3 is CASSQVSGARDNEQYF. CDR3 DNA sequence: TGCGCCAGCAGCCAAGTCTCGGGGGCACGTGACAATGAGCAGTACTTC.

The V call is TRBV20-1, the J call TRBJ2-3; 7 positions match TRBD1. V shed 8 bases, J shed 1 base, and the junction held 15 bases outside the gene matches. CDR3 length: 16 residues. CDR1 is DFQATT and CDR2 is SNEGSKA in the germline V gene (reference sequence). The CDR3, as DNA: TGCAGTTTCACGGACAGGACGGGTGTACGCACAGATACGCAGTATTTT. It codes for CSFTDRTGVRTDTQYF.

V gene TRBV20-1 combines with J gene TRBJ2-3; D is unclear. Germline CDR1 is DFQATT and CDR2 is SNEGSKA (reference sequence). This CDR3 is built from 11 residues. Trimming left V 3 bases short and J 5 bases short, with 6 bases between. The CDR3 coding sequence is TGCAGTGCTAGCGGCGTAGATACGCAGTATTTT. Its protein is CSASGVDTQYF.

The V call is TRBV6-6, the J call TRBJ1-6; D is unclear. V dropped 5 bases and J dropped 8 bases, with 10 bases sitting between them. This CDR3 region has 13 residues. Germline values: CDR1 MNHNY, CDR2 SVGAGI (reference sequence). CDR3 in DNA: TGTGCCAGCAGTCAAACGAAAGATTCACCCCTCCACTTT. It is translated as CASSQTKDSPLHF.

This chain joins TRBV24-1 and TRBJ2-1, with D perhaps matching TRBD2 (5 bases). The DNA matches TRBJ2-7 better at its end, which makes the J call doubtful. The CDR3 is 16 residues long. Germline V gene lookup returns CDR1 KGHDR and CDR2 SFDVKD. In DNA form, the CDR3 reads TGTGCCACCAGTGTGTCGCTAGCCGGCTCCTACAATGAGCAGTACTTC. It encodes CATSVSLAGSYNEQYF.

In its sample, this clonotype was seen a few times. The V call is TRBV4-3, the J call TRBJ1-6, with 7 bases fitting TRBD1. V shed 3 bases, J shed 9 bases, and the junction held 8 bases outside the gene matches. Per the germline V gene, CDR1 is LGHNA and CDR2 is YSLEER. CDR3 length: 15 amino acids. CDR3 DNA: TGCGCCAGCAGCCACGTGACAGGGACGCGTTCACCCCTCCACTTT. This sequence encodes CASSHVTGTRSPLHF.

The J gene is TRBJ2-7, the V gene TRBV30; 9 bases map to TRBD2. V lost 3 bases to trimming and J lost 5 bases; unmatched junction nucleotides: 5. Germline V gives CDR1 GTSNPN, CDR2 SVGIG (reference sequence). The CDR3 length is 13 residues. The CDR3 bases are TGTGCCTGGAGCCAGCGGGAGGAGGACGAGCAGTACTTC. Protein: CAWSQREEDEQYF.

The sample holds a few counts of this clonotype. V is TRBV19 and J is TRBJ2-1; D not resolved. The CDR3 covers 14 residues. CDR1 and CDR2 from the germline V gene are LNHDA and SQIVND (reference sequence). V was pared by 0 bases and J by 1 base, with 4 bases between. The chain's CDR3 is CASSIDGSYNEQFF. The CDR3 DNA reads TGTGCCAGTAGTATAGACGGTTCCTACAATGAGCAGTTCTTC.

Only a few counts were recorded for this clonotype. The chain has TRBV6-2 or TRBV6-3 and TRBJ2-7; tentative D call: TRBD2 (6 bases). Between the trimmed V and J ends, which lost 4 bases and 5 bases, there was a span of 21 bases. The CDR3 loop spans 16 amino acids. CDR1 MNHEY and CDR2 SVGEGT come from the germline V gene. DNA for the CDR3: TGTGCCAGCAGTTTTGGACTGAAAGCGGGCGGCGACGAGCAGTACTTC. Translating gives CASSFGLKAGGDEQYF.

This clonotype was picked up a small number of times. Written as DNA, the CDR3 is TGTGCCAGCAGCGCCCAGGGACGGATCTCTGGAAACACCATATATTTT. It yields the protein CASSAQGRISGNTIYF. The chain carries TRBV9 and TRBJ1-3; TRBD1 might be the D (5 bases). The CDR3 runs to 16 residues. Trimming pared 3 bases from V and 0 bases from J, leaving 13 bases between. The V gene's germline CDR1 is SGDLS and CDR2 YYNGEE. The variable domain in full, completed from reference TRBV9 and TRBJ1-3, reads DSGVTQTPKHLITATGQRVTLRCSPRSGDLSVYWYQQSLDQGLQFLIQYYNGEERAKGNILERFSAQQFPDLHSELNLSSLELGDSALYFCASSAQGRISGNTIYFGEGSWLTVV.

This chain links TRBV19 with TRBJ2-7; D not certain. The CDR3 runs to 16 residues. Between the trimmed V and J ends, which lost 3 bases and 7 bases, there was a span of 22 bases. The germline V gene has CDR1 LNHDA and CDR2 SQIVND (reference sequence). DNA of the CDR3: TGTGCCAGTAGTATCCCACAGCGAAGCTCCTACAATGAGCAGTACTTC. Its translation is CASSIPQRSSYNEQYF.